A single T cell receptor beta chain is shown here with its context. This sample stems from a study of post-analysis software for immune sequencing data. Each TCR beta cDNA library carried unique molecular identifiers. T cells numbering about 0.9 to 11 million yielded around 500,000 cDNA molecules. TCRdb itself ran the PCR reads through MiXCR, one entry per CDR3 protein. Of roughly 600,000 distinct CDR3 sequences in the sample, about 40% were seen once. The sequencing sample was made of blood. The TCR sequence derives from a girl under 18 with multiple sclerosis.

The CDR3 is CAISGRGQGITDTQYF. Written as DNA, the CDR3 is TGTGCCATCAGTGGCAGGGGACAGGGAATCACAGATACGCAGTATTTT. J is TRBJ2-3 and V is TRBV10-3; 9 bases map to TRBD1. The CDR3 has 16 residues. The V gene's germline CDR1 is ENHRY and CDR2 SYGVKD. Trimming took 4 bases from V and 2 from J; bases not matched to a gene: 7.